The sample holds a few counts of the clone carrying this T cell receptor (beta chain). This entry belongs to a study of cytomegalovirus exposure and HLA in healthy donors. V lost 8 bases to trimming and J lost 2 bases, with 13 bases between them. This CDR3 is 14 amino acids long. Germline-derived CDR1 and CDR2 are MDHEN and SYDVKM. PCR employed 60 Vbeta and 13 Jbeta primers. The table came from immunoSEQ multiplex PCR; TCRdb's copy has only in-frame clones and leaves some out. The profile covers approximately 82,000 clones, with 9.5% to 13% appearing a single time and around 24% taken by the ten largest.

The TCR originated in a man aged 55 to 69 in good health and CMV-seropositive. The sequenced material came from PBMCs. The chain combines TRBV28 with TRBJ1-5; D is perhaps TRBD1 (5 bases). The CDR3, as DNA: TGTGCCAGCCAAAACAGGCTACGCAATCAGCCCCAGCATTTT. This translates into CASQNRLRNQPQHF.